This TCR beta chain was captured in a study of blood T cells in healthy people across ages. Combining a sample-barcoded 5' primer with a J-beta primer mix, a second PCR ran for roughly 7 to 12 cycles. TCRdb reanalysed the 5' RACE reads using MiXCR and keeps one entry per CDR3 protein. The repertoire holds 1.5 million to 2 million distinct CDR3 sequences, with approximately 28% as singletons. This clonotype came up many times. Roughly 10 milliliters of peripheral blood were drawn from each donor into EDTA-treated tubes. The CDR3 totals 14 residues. Germline-derived CDR1 and CDR2 are SGHAT and FQNNGV. Trimming pared 1 base from V and 5 bases from J, leaving 12 bases between.

What was sequenced was blood. The rearrangement links TRBV11-2 to TRBJ2-7; D remains ambiguous. This receptor was taken from a woman aged 25 to 39 in good health. The CDR3 is CASSLGATSDEQYF. The CDR3 DNA follows: TGTGCCAGCAGCTTAGGAGCCACCTCGGACGAGCAGTACTTC.